This T cell receptor beta chain is from a study of T-cell memory formation after mild COVID-19. Study as a whole: TCR clusters were largely donor specific.

This clonotype was seen more than once but under ten times. Its antigen is still unknown. Overall study results and limits: Of the contracting clones, CD4+ ones lay mainly in CM and EM, and CD8+ ones in EMRA.

The CDR3 is 12 residues long. V shed 8 bases and J shed 8 bases, with 10 bases lying between them. Germline V gene data show CDR1 as MNHEY and CDR2 as SVGEGT. The TCR alpha and TCR beta cDNA libraries, bearing sample barcodes and UMIs, were generated by 5'RACE using constant-segment primers. Each CDR3 protein gets one entry after TCRdb re-called the 5' RACE reads with MiXCR. Of about 410,000 distinct CDR3 sequences in the sample, under 20% were seen once. The V gene is TRBV6-2 or TRBV6-3, the J gene TRBJ1-6; no clear D. Sequenced: PBMCs or a T cell subset sorted from them (not recorded which). This clonotype originated in a young man who had mild COVID-19 (a few samples of this study predate the infection). Cell type and time point are not known. This chain's CDR3 is CASATLYSPLHF. The CDR3 DNA sequence: TGTGCCAGCGCTACCCTTTATTCACCCCTCCACTTT.